This T cell receptor beta chain was observed in a study of T-cell reconstitution after alpha-beta-depleted transplantation in children. Whole-study results and caveats: It was newly produced T cells that mostly accounted for T-cell counts and diversity one year after transplant. In patients about two months after transplant, alpha-beta T cells reportedly arose from several hundred expanded graft clones. The origin of high day-60 TCRbeta diversity in some patients lay in surviving recipient T cells and thymic progenitors.

V was cut by 0 bases and J by 4 bases, with 13 bases left in between. This CDR3 is built from 15 residues. In germline, CDR1 is DFQATT, CDR2 SNEGSKA (reference sequence). Notes on this clonotype: Its antigen is unidentified.

TCRbeta library preparation incorporated unique molecular identifiers. Using its own MiXCR run on the PCR reads, TCRdb lists one record per CDR3 protein. The sample has around 580,000 distinct CDR3 sequences; 20% to 25% are singletons. The chain employs TRBV20-1 and TRBJ1-5; tentatively, D is TRBD1 (6 bases). Sequencing was performed on PBMCs, mostly from graft donor cells, taken 360 days after TCRalphabeta/CD19-depleted stem cell transplant. This TCR derives from a boy under three years old who had a stem cell transplant for acute myeloid leukemia, so the T cells may come from the graft donor. The CDR3 DNA reads as TGCAGTGCTAGAGAAGGGGGGACCCTAAATCAGCCCCAGCATTTT. It specifies CSAREGGTLNQPQHF.